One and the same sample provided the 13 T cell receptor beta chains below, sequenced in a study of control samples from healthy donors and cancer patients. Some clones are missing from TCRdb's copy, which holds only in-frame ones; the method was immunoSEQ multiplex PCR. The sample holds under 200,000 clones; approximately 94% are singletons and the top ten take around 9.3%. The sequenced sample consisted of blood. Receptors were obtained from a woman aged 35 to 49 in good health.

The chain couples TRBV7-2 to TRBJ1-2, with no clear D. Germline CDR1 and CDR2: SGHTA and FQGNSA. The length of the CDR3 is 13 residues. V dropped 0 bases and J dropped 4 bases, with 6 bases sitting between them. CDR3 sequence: CASSLAGIYGYTF. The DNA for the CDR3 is TGTGCCAGCAGCTTAGCAGGGATCTATGGCTACACCTTC.

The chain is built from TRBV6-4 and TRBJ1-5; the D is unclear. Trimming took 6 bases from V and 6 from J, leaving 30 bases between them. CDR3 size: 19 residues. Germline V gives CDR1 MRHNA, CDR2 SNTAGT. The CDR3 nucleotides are TGTGCCAGCAGACCCCCGTTACAGCTCCCTAGCGGATGGTGTCAGCCCCAGCATTTT. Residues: CASRPPLQLPSGWCQPQHF.

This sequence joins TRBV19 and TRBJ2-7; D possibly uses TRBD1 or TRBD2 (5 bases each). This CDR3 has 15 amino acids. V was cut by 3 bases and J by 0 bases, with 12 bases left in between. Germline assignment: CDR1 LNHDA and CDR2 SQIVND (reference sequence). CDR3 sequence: CASSIGTVSSYEQYF. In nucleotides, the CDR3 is TGTGCCAGTAGTATCGGGACGGTGAGCTCCTACGAGCAGTACTTC.

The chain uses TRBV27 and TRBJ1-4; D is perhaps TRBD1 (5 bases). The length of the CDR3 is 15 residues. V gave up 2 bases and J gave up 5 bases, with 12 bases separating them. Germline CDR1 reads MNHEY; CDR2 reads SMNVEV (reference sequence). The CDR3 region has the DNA TGTGCCAGCAGTTTAAGGGCAGGGTTGAATGAAAAACTGTTTTTT. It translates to CASSLRAGLNEKLFF.

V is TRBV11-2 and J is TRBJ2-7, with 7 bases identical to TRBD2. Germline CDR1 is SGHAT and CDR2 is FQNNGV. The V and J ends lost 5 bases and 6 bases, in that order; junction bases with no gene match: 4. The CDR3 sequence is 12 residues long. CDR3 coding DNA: TGTGCCAGCAGCGGAGCGGGGCCCGAGCAGTACTTC. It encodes CASSGAGPEQYF.

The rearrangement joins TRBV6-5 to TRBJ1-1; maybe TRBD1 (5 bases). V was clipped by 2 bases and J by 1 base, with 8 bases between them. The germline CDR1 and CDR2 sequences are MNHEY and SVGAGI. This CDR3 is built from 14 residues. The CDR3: CASSYPGTNTEAFF. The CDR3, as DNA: TGTGCCAGCAGTTACCCGGGGACGAACACTGAAGCTTTCTTT.

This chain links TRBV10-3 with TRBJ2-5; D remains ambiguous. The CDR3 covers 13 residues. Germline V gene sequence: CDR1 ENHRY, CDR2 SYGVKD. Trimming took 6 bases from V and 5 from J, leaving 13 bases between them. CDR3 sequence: CAIRGPLEETQYF. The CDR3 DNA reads TGTGCCATCAGGGGCCCTTTGGAGGAGACCCAGTACTTC.

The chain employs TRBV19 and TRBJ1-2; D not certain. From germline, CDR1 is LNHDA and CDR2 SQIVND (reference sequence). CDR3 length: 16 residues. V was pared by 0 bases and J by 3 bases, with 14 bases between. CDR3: CASSIDGARPYYGYTF. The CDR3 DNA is TGTGCCAGTAGTATAGACGGCGCACGCCCGTACTATGGCTACACCTTC.

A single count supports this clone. CDR3: CASSRDRGVSWTGELFF. CDR3 bases: TGCGCCAGCAGCCGGGACAGGGGGGTCAGTTGGACCGGGGAGCTGTTTTTT. This chain uses TRBV4-3 with TRBJ2-2; 11 nucleotides agree with TRBD1. This CDR3 has 17 residues. V lost 4 bases, J lost 5 bases, and 9 bases stayed unmatched. In germline, CDR1 is LGHNA, CDR2 YSLEER.

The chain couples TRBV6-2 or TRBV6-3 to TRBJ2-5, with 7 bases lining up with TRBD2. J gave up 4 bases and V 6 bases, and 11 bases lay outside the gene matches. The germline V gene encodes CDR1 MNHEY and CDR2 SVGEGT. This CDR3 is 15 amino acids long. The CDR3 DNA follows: TGTGCCAGCAGCCCCCGCGGGAGCTACAGAGAGACCCAGTACTTC. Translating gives CASSPRGSYRETQYF.

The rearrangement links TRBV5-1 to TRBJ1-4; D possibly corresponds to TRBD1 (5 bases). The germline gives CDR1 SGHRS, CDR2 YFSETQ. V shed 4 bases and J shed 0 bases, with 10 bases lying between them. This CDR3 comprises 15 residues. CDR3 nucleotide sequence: TGCGCCAGCAGCGACAGCTCTGCAACTAATGAAAAACTGTTTTTT. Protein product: CASSDSSATNEKLFF.

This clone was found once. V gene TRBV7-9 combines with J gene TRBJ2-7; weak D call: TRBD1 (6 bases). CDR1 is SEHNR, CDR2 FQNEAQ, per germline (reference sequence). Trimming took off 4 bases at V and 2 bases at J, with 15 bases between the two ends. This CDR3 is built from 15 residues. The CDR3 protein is CASSSPGHSTYEQYF. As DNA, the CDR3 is TGTGCCAGCAGCTCACCGGGACACAGCACCTACGAGCAGTACTTC.

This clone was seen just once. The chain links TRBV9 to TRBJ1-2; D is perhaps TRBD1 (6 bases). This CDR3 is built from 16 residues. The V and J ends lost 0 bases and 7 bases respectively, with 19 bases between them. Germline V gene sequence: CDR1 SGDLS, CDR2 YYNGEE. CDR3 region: CASSVGSRQGQRGYTF. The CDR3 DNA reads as TGTGCCAGCAGCGTAGGAAGCCGTCAGGGGCAACGTGGCTACACCTTC.